What follows describes a single TCR beta chain. This specimen comes from a study of T-cell reconstitution after alpha-beta-depleted transplantation in children. CDR1 and CDR2 from the germline V gene are DFQATT and SNEGSKA (reference sequence). V gave up 0 bases and J gave up 2 bases, with 18 bases separating them. The CDR3 totals 17 residues. A TCRbeta library incorporating unique molecular identifiers was prepared. One entry per CDR3 protein results from TCRdb running MiXCR on the PCR reads. The sample records a few hundred thousand distinct CDR3 sequences, roughly a quarter being singletons. The receptor's source is a boy less than two years old with Wiskott-Aldrich syndrome, due to receive a stem cell transplant. The sequences come from PBMCs, collected before TCRalphabeta/CD19-depleted stem cell transplant. The chain employs TRBV20-1 and TRBJ2-3; D gene ambiguous. In nucleotides, the CDR3 is TGCAGTGCTAGAGATCCCGACCGAACCCGTTCCACAGATACGCAGTATTTT. The encoded protein is CSARDPDRTRSTDTQYF.